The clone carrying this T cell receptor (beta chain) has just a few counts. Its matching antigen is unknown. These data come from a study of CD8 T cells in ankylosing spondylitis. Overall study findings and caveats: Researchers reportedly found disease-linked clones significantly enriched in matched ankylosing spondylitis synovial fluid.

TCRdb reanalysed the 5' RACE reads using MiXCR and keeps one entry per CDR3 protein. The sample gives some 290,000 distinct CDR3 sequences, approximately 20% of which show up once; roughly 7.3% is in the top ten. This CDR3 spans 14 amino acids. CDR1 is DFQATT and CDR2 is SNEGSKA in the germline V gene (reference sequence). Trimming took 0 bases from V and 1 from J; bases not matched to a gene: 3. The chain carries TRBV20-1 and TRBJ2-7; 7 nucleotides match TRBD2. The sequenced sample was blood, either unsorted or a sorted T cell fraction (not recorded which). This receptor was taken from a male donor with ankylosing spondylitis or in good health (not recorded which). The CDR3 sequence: CSARDGRVSYEQYV. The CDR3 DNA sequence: TGCAGTGCTAGAGATGGGAGGGTATCCTACGAGCAGTACGTC.